This entry is about one T cell receptor (beta chain). Its matching antigen is unknown. J gave up 0 bases and V 4 bases, and 16 bases lay outside the gene matches. This CDR3 contains 20 residues. The germline gives CDR1 SGHRS, CDR2 YFSETQ. The authors drew 8 to 10 milliliters of peripheral blood from each donor. Alongside a J-beta primer mix, a sample-barcoded 5' primer served in a second PCR lasting 7 to 11 cycles. A single record per CDR3 protein comes from TCRdb applying MiXCR to the 5' RACE reads. Here the sample spans some 1.8 million distinct CDR3 sequences, about two fifths being singletons. The entry originates in a study of blood T cells in healthy people across ages. Study-level information: Per two T cells, about one barcoded beta molecule was captured through template switching. Overall study findings and caveats: With age, beta diversity per million T cells declined roughly linearly, significantly by 40. Possibly, changes in expanded clonotypes were confounded because donor CMV status was unknown.

The sequencing sample was made of blood. The receptor's source is a human donor in good health. This chain joins TRBV5-1 and TRBJ2-6; the match to TRBD1 covers 7 bases. The CDR3 DNA sequence: TGCGCCAGCAGCCTATCGGACAGGCCTCTAAAATTCTCTGGGGCCAACGTCCTGACTTTC. Residues: CASSLSDRPLKFSGANVLTF.